This is a list of T cell receptor beta chains from one sample in a study of blood T cell repertoires in COVID-19. Assay used: immunoSEQ multiplex PCR; TCRdb lists only in-frame clones, some missing. The sample contains 250,000 to 300,000 clones, 70% to 90% of which appear only once. The source material was peripheral blood. Receptors were obtained from a woman in her 70s with acute or convalescent COVID-19. The CDR3 runs from the conserved cysteine through the conserved F or W. The D gene is left open where the match is weak. Expanded clones are given a class, and other clones once, few, many or no size at all.

V,size,D,J,DNA,CDR3
TRBV11-2,-,TRBD2,TRBJ2-3,TGTGCCAGCAGCCCAGGACTAGCGGGAACAGATACGCAGTATTTT,CASSPGLAGTDTQYF
TRBV5-1,-,TRBD1,TRBJ1-1,TGCGCCAGCAGCCCCGCGACAGGGATGAACACTGAAGCTTTCTTT,CASSPATGMNTEAFF
TRBV2,once,-,TRBJ1-3,TGTGCCAGCAGCCGGGACACGTACACTGGGGCATCTGGAAACACCATATATTTT,CASSRDTYTGASGNTIYF
TRBV9,-,-,TRBJ1-2,TGTGCCAGCAGCCCCCTAGACAGTATTGGCTACACCTTC,CASSPLDSIGYTF
TRBV12-3/TRBV12-4,-,-,TRBJ1-4,TGTGCCAGCAGCCGGGGGGGTGAAAAACTGTTTTTT,CASSRGGEKLFF
TRBV7-9,-,-,TRBJ1-3,TGTGCCAGCAGCGCGGACAGTACTTTACGGGGCACCATATATTTT,CASSADSTLRGTIYF
TRBV20-1,-,-,TRBJ2-1,TGCAGTGCTAGTTTACCCTCGAGCTCCTACAATGAGCAGTTCTTC,CSASLPSSSYNEQFF
TRBV27,-,-,TRBJ2-3,TGTGCCAGCAGTTTTTGGGACACTCGCACAGATACGCAGTATTTT,CASSFWDTRTDTQYF
TRBV5-1,-,-,TRBJ2-2,TGCGCCAGCAGCCCCCGGGCGGGGATGGCCGGGGAGCTGTTTTTT,CASSPRAGMAGELFF
TRBV19,-,TRBD1,TRBJ2-7,TGTGCCAGTAGGTCCGGGACAGGGATTTCCTACGAGCAGTACTTC,CASRSGTGISYEQYF
TRBV2,-,-,TRBJ1-2,TGTGCCAGCAGGGAGAGTAACTATGGCTACACCTTC,CASRESNYGYTF
TRBV27,-,TRBD2,TRBJ2-2,TGTGCCAGCAGTGCGGGGGCGAACACCGGGGAGCTGTTTTTT,CASSAGANTGELFF
TRBV6-1,-,TRBD2,TRBJ2-2,TGTGCCAGCAGTGGAAGGGCGGGGGTCGGGACCGGGGAGCTGTTTTTT,CASSGRAGVGTGELFF
TRBV2,-,TRBD2,TRBJ2-1,TGTGCCGGGGGGACTAGCGGTTACAATGAGCAGTTCTTC,CAGGTSGYNEQFF
TRBV7-9,-,TRBD1,TRBJ2-1,TGTGCCAGCAGCTACCGCAGGGGGCAATACAATGAGCAGTTCTTC,CASSYRRGQYNEQFF
TRBV6-5,-,-,TRBJ1-5,TGTGCCAGCAGTCTCCAGGGCAGGCAGCCCCAGCATTTT,CASSLQGRQPQHF
TRBV7-9,once,-,TRBJ2-3,TGTGCCAGCAGCTCAATCGACAGTTTTAGAGATACGCAGTATTTT,CASSSIDSFRDTQYF
TRBV10-1,-,-,TRBJ2-4,TGCGCCAGCAGTGAAGGAGGGGCCAAAAACATTCAGTACTTC,CASSEGGAKNIQYF
TRBV10-3,few,-,TRBJ1-2,TGTGCCATCAGTGAGTCTGCACAGACCTATGGCTACACCTTC,CAISESAQTYGYTF
TRBV6-5,once,TRBD1,TRBJ1-1,TGTGCCAGCGGGAACAGGGGAACTGAAGCTTTCTTT,CASGNRGTEAFF
TRBV5-4,-,-,TRBJ2-3,TGTGCCAGCAGCTTGTCAGGGTTCGCCTTAGATACGCAGTATTTT,CASSLSGFALDTQYF
TRBV7-9,-,-,TRBJ2-7,TGTGCCAGCAGCTCCTCGGAGGCCTTGGGGGAGCAGTACTTC,CASSSSEALGEQYF
TRBV7-9,once,TRBD2,TRBJ2-7,TGTGCCAGCAGCTACCCCTCTAGCGGGGTATACGAGCAGTACTTC,CASSYPSSGVYEQYF
TRBV6-5,-,TRBD2,TRBJ2-3,TGTGCCACCGTCGAGAGCGGGAGTAACACAGATACGCAGTATTTT,CATVESGSNTDTQYF
TRBV19,-,TRBD1,TRBJ1-5,TGTGCCAGTAGTCCCCCCCTCTGGGACAGCTTTGACTATAGCAATCAGCCCCAGCATTTT,CASSPPLWDSFDYSNQPQHF
TRBV2,-,-,TRBJ2-1,TGTGCCAGCAGGATCGGGGTCCACAATGAGCAGTTCTTC,CASRIGVHNEQFF
TRBV5-1,-,-,TRBJ2-3,TGCGCCAGCGCTATCGTACGAGCCCCTCCAGATACGCAGTATTTT,CASAIVRAPPDTQYF
TRBV15,-,-,TRBJ1-5,TGTGCCACCCACGGGTGGCAGCCCCAGCATTTT,CATHGWQPQHF
TRBV5-1,-,-,TRBJ2-5,TGCGCCAGCAGCTTGGTTATGGAGACCCAGTACTTC,CASSLVMETQYF
TRBV2,-,-,TRBJ1-1,TGTGCCAGCGACCGGGTGAACACTGAAGCTTTCTTT,CASDRVNTEAFF
TRBV29-1,-,TRBD1,TRBJ2-7,TGCAGCGTTGGACAGGGGGTGAACGAGCAGTACTTC,CSVGQGVNEQYF
TRBV4-2,-,TRBD2,TRBJ2-7,TGTGCCAGCAGCCAAACCCGGACTAGCGGGGGGTTCTACGAGCAGTACTTC,CASSQTRTSGGFYEQYF
TRBV6-5,-,-,TRBJ1-1,TGTGCCAGCAGTATGACAGGAGATAACACTGAAGCTTTCTTT,CASSMTGDNTEAFF
TRBV6-6,few,TRBD1,TRBJ1-5,TGTGCCAGCAGTTCCGGACAGGAGGGGAATCAGCCCCAGCATTTT,CASSSGQEGNQPQHF
TRBV7-2,-,TRBD2,TRBJ2-5,TGTGCCAGCAGCTTGGCGGGGGGGCCCCAGTACTTC,CASSLAGGPQYF
TRBV6-5,many,-,TRBJ1-1,TGTGCCAGCAGTTATACGGGGATAGGAAGGAACACTGAAGCTTTCTTT,CASSYTGIGRNTEAFF
TRBV19,-,TRBD1,TRBJ1-2,TGTGCCAGTAGTGTTGACAGGGCCGGACGCTATGGCTACACCTTC,CASSVDRAGRYGYTF
TRBV3-1/TRBV3-2,few,-,TRBJ1-3,TGTGCCAGCAGCCAACAAGTGGGGCCCAGGGATAGAAACACCATATATTTT,CASSQQVGPRDRNTIYF
TRBV2,-,-,TRBJ2-2,TGTGCCAGCCACCGGGAGGGGGCGGACGGGGAGCTGTTTTTT,CASHREGADGELFF
TRBV2,-,-,TRBJ1-5,TGTGCCAGCAGACAGGGTACGACTCGGCAGCCCCAGCATTTT,CASRQGTTRQPQHF
TRBV5-1,-,-,TRBJ2-2,TGCGCCAGCAGCTATCTAGCTGGTGGCCCCGGGGAGCTGTTTTTT,CASSYLAGGPGELFF
TRBV5-4,few,-,TRBJ1-2,TGTGCCGGTCTGTCAGCGAACTATGGCTACACCTTC,CAGLSANYGYTF
TRBV4-2,-,-,TRBJ2-7,TGTGCCAGCAGCCAAGCCCCTGCCGCGTACGAGCAGTACTTC,CASSQAPAAYEQYF
TRBV19,once,TRBD2,TRBJ2-7,TGTGCCAGTAGACTAGCGGGGACCTACGAGCAGTACTTC,CASRLAGTYEQYF